Listed here is a single T cell receptor (beta chain). The antigen it binds to is not known. Per-base quality was not reported, and no clone a single base away is much larger than it. The entry originates in a study of cytomegalovirus exposure and HLA in healthy donors (dated by TCRdb to about 2017). For the study in its entirety: An earlier analysis of approximately 550 of the donors reported 250 to 300 Gb of sequence data and some 120 million unique TCR beta sequences from about 200 million T cells. Approximately 300 gigabases of sequencing data and about 92 million unique TCR sequences made up an early release that covered approximately 620 HLA-typed donors. The genetic ancestry cluster associated with self-reported Caucasian donors included 81% of the 398 genotyped donors. The study aimed to test whether signatures of past pathogen exposure could be identified by cataloging public T cell receptors. The study profiled the T cell repertoires of approximately 700 subjects by immunosequencing and related them to cytomegalovirus serostatus. Along with the roughly 700-subject first cohort, a separate validation cohort of approximately 110 different subjects was used. The study combined high-throughput TCR immunosequencing, statistical association of individual TCRs with disease status, and machine learning to predict cytomegalovirus infection status. A later analysis re-examined previously published TCR beta repertoires from about 700 donors and added high-resolution HLA genotyping to investigate patterns of TCR occurrence. Rather than using new phenotypic data, the later analysis identified candidate immune exposures from TCR beta sequences and from how often those sequences occurred across donors. In an earlier analysis of a few hundred of the donors, high-throughput TCR beta sequencing was used to judge whether each TCR beta V gene segment behaved as functional or pseudogenic. Alongside the repertoire data, information on donor age, sex, ethnicity and CMV serostatus was compiled. A later genetic analysis took genome-wide SNP genotypes for 398 of the 666 donors and used that subset as a discovery cohort. All discovery cohort repertoires had been generated on a single sequencing platform. Class I and class II HLA loci were covered by the typing at four-digit resolution. The number of donors typed differed by locus, with about 629-630 for A, B, C, DRB1 and DQB1, roughly 520 for DQA1, about 610 for DPA1, and over 400 for DPB1. Because of strong linkage in the cohort, roughly five DR-DQ haplotypes were treated as single units for association and clustering. Across 300 to 400 genotyped donors of the cohort, an average of approximately 240,000 unique TCR beta nucleotide sequences per donor were sequenced, and about a sixth of those sequences were non-productive.

The cohort was made up of 500 to 800 healthy bone marrow donors. All cohort members were sampled while nominally healthy, although unrecorded immune exposures were likely present. The donor tested CMV seronegative and was one of the 352 seronegative cohort members. Every donor gave a peripheral blood sample, and the peripheral blood mononuclear cells from that sample were used for TCR beta sequencing. The Qiagen DNeasy Blood Extraction Kit was used to extract genomic DNA from the blood cell samples. The method behind the library was the immunoSEQ multiplex PCR assay. For the multiplex PCR, a mixture combining 60 forward primers for TCR Vbeta segments and 13 reverse primers for TCR Jbeta segments was used. A multiplex PCR assay on genomic DNA amplified the CDR3 region of rearranged TCR beta genes. The amplified TCR beta libraries were sequenced on the Illumina HiSeq System as 87-base-pair reads. As for how the authors treated the data: A later analysis tallied 75 million to 95 million unique TCR beta chains across the 666 repertoires, and about 12 million of those chains were shared by two or more donors. To remove PCR and sequencing errors, raw reads were error-corrected and collapsed into unique sequences using a nearest-neighbor algorithm that merged closely related sequences. To assign V, D and J gene segments, CDR3 sequences were aligned to IMGT reference sequences. For a sequence to be retained, at least a six-nucleotide match to both a V gene segment and a J gene segment was required. A rearrangement counted as productive if the CDR3 had no stop codons and remained in frame with V and J, and every other rearrangement counted as non-productive. Following IMGT convention, CDR3 was defined as the stretch from the second conserved V-encoded cysteine up to the conserved J-encoded phenylalanine. In an earlier analysis of 587 of the donors, sequences lacking an unambiguous match to a single V gene segment were excluded. An earlier analysis of almost 600 of the donors classified V segments as functional when productive rearrangements were above 56.7% and as segregating when the standard deviation between donors was above 5%. A statistical classification framework was built for diagnosing cytomegalovirus status from the catalog of TCR beta chain sequences. In a later analysis, TCR nucleotide sequences were compared against IMGT/GENE-DB human TR gene sequences so that V and J genes could be assigned. In a later analysis, CDR3 sequences and most-parsimonious VDJ recombination scenarios were assigned using the TCRdist pipeline. In a later analysis, each TCR beta chain was defined by its CDR3 amino acid sequence together with its V-gene family, and reads lacking a unique V-gene family were excluded. As a way to deal with suspected cross-contamination and a sequencing artifact, a later analysis dropped 450 to 700 nucleotide sequences that were highly shared and had low generation probability. In a later analysis, a clonal expansion index for each public chain was calculated from normalized within-repertoire ranks of inferred template counts. Generation probabilities in a later analysis came from a VDJ recombination model fitted to out-of-frame rearrangements, and those results were checked against IGoR. Hypergeometric tests were used in a later analysis to score TCR-TCR, TCR-HLA and TCR-CMV co-occurrence, with a repertoire-size bias correction applied to the TCR pairs. In a later analysis, false discovery rates were estimated by permuting HLA or CMV assignments 20 times. In a later analysis, co-occurring TCRs were grouped using DBSCAN, and TCRdist sequence similarity was added for clustering within HLA-allele-positive subsets. Repertoires with fewer than 30,000 or more than 120,000 public chains were left out of co-occurrence clustering, as were five repertoires with anomalous nucleotide sharing. Sourced from immuneACCESS, this table was stored by TCRdb with only in-frame sequences that have V and J called. A share of the clones is absent; for the studies checked, an unresolved V gene accounts for under half, and the remainder has no known explanation. V and J calls and clone size are as listed in that table; D and trimming were resolved from the DNA. The sample table contains about 77,000 clones; only one count was recorded for roughly 74% of them. 3% to 4% of the sample is taken by the ten largest.

Study-level results and caveats: In a later analysis, about 17,000 TCR beta sequences were associated with specific HLA alleles at a false discovery rate of 0.05. According to a later analysis, parvovirus B19, influenza, CMV and Epstein-Barr virus appeared linked to several top co-occurrence clusters. A later genetic analysis reported fewer N-insertions in productive TCRs among donors in an Asian-associated ancestry cluster than the approximately 700-donor mean. In both the original and validation cohorts, the classifier was reported to diagnose cytomegalovirus status with high specificity and sensitivity. An association between a missense DCLRE1C variant and V-gene and J-gene trimming of TCR beta chains was found in a later genetic analysis and replicated in an independent cohort. The authors suggested that the approach could potentially be extended to other disease states and immunological phenotypes. In vitro tests confirmed that a few of the cytomegalovirus-associated TCR beta chains recognize cytomegalovirus antigens. Across donors, most TCR sequences were observed very rarely, whereas some public TCRs were present in many individuals. According to a later analysis, most CMV-associated TCR beta chains appeared to be HLA-restricted, and the HLA associations seemed to be driven largely by CMV exposure. A group of highly shared sequence variants was considered likely to be a technical artifact of the sequencing pipeline. The earlier analysis of about 600 of the donors excluded some 15 rarely observed V segments, including chromosome 9 orphons, because counts were too low. Sequencing depth was assumed to be roughly uniform across donors in the presence/absence analyses, though that assumption may not hold. The study listed approximately 150 TCR beta chains as associated with cytomegalovirus. Correlated functional status among segregating V segments might be attributable to linkage disequilibrium, but an unknown experimental factor could not be ruled out. An earlier analysis of approximately 500 of the donors showed that most TCR beta V segments appeared in productive rearrangements either about 90% or about 30% of the time, which broadly matched IMGT annotations. The only immune exposure information available for the cohort was CMV serostatus. Assigning TCR associations to individual alleles was difficult when HLA alleles, especially DR and DQ, strongly co-occurred. Because HLA typing was missing for some donors at each locus, association tests included only the typed subset. A further reported finding was that TCR beta sequences accurately predicted the HLA-A and HLA-B alleles for most subjects in the first cohort. This cohort had only TCR beta chains sequenced, and the lack of alpha or paired-chain data limited which features could be detected. A later analysis found that TCR association rates varied across HLA loci, with DRB1 alleles showing the most associated TCRs and HLA-C alleles the fewest. Compared with equally common non-associated chains, HLA-associated TCR beta chains in a later analysis were more clonally expanded and had lower generation probabilities.

The TCR sequence derives from a man aged 40-49 years in good health and CMV-seronegative. The sequenced sample consisted of PBMCs.

At the DNA level, the sequence is TGTGCCAGCAGCCAAGGTCTCCTCGGGACCCAGCATTTT. This gives the protein CASSQGLLGTQHF. Recombination joined TRBV14 with TRBJ1-5; the D segment cannot be called with confidence. Deletion took 1 base off V and 11 bases off J, with a span of 12 bases between the germline ends. Taken from the germline V gene, the CDR1 and CDR2 loops are SGHDN and FVKESK. The CDR3 sequence holds 13 residues, the cysteine and phenylalanine included. Just the 39-base CDR3 DNA is kept, in frame starting at base 1.